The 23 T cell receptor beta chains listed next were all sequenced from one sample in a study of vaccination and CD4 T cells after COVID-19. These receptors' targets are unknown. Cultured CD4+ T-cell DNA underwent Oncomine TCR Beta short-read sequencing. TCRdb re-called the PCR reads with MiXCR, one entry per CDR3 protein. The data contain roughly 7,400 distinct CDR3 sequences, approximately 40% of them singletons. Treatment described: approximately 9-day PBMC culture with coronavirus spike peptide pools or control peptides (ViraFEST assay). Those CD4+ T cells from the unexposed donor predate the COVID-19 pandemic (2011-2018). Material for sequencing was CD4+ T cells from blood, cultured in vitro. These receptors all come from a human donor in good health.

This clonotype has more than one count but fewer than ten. CDR3 region: CASSPIGGHPNGYTF. CDR3 sequence (DNA): TGTGCCAGCAGCCCCATTGGTGGTCACCCGAATGGCTACACCTTC. The chain employs TRBV7-3 and TRBJ1-2, with unresolved D. The V end lost 5 bases, the J end lost 6 bases, and 19 bases lay between the germline ends. CDR3 length: 15 amino acids. Germline lookup yields CDR1 SGHTA and CDR2 FQGTGA.

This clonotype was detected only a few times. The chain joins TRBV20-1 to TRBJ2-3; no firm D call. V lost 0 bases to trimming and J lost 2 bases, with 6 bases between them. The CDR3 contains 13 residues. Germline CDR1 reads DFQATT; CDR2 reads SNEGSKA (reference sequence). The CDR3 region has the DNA TGCAGTGCTAGAGAACCTTACACAGATACGCAGTATTTT. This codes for CSAREPYTDTQYF.

The DNA for the CDR3 is TGTGCCAGCAGTTTTCAGGGAGGTAACTATGGCTACACCTTC. Translating gives CASSFQGGNYGYTF. The chain has TRBV27 and TRBJ1-2; D might be TRBD1 (5 bases). Germline CDR1 and CDR2: MNHEY and SMNVEV (reference sequence). Trimming pared 3 bases from V and 1 base from J, leaving 9 bases between. This CDR3 spans 14 amino acids.

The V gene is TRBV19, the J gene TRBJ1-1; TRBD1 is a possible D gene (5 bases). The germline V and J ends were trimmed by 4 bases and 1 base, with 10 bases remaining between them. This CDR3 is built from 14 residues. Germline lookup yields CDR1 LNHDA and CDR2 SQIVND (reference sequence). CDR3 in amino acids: CASSTTGGNTEAFF. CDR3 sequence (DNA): TGTGCCAGTAGTACCACGGGGGGGAACACTGAAGCTTTCTTT.

This CDR3 is CASSSWGSSYEQYF. The CDR3 nucleotides are TGTGCCAGTAGTAGCTGGGGGAGCTCCTACGAGCAGTACTTC. The chain employs TRBV19 and TRBJ2-7, with D possibly called TRBD1 or TRBD2 (5 bases each). CDR1 and CDR2 from the germline V gene are LNHDA and SQIVND (reference sequence). CDR3 length equals 14 residues. V gave up 4 bases and J gave up 0 bases, with 10 bases separating them.

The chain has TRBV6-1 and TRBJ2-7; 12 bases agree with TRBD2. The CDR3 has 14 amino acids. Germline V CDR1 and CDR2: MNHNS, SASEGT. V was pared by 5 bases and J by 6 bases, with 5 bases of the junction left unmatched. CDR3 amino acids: CASSKGLAGIEQYF. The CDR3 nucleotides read TGTGCCAGCAGTAAAGGACTAGCGGGGATCGAGCAGTACTTC.

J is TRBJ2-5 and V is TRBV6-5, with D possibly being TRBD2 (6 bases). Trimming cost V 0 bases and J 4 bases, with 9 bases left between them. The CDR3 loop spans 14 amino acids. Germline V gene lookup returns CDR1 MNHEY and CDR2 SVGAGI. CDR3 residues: CASSYSSGRETQYF. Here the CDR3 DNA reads TGTGCCAGCAGTTACTCGTCCGGGAGAGAGACCCAGTACTTC.

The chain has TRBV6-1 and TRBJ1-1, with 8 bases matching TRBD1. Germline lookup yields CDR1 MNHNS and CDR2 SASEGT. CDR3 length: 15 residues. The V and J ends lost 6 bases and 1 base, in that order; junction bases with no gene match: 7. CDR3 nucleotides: TGTGCCAGCAGCCCGACAGGGGAAGCGAACACTGAAGCTTTCTTT. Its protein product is CASSPTGEANTEAFF.

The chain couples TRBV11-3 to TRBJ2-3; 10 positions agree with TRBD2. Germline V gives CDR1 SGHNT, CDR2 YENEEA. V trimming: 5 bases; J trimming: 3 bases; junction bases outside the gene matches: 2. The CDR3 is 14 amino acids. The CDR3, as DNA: TGTGCCAGCAGCGCTAGCGGGGGAACAGATACGCAGTATTTT. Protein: CASSASGGTDTQYF.

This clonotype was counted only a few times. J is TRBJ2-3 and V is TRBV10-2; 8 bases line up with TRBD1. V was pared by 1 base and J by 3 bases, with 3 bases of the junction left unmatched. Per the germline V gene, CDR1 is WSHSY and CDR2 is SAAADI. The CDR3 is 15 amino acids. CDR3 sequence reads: CASSEFRTGTDTQYF. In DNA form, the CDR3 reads TGCGCCAGCAGTGAGTTTAGGACAGGGACAGATACGCAGTATTTT.

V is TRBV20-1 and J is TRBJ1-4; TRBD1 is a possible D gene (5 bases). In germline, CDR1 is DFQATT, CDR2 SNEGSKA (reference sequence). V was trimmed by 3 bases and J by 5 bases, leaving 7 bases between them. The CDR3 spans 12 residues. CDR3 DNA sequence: TGCAGTGCTAGTCCAGGGAATGAAAAACTGTTTTTT. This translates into CSASPGNEKLFF.

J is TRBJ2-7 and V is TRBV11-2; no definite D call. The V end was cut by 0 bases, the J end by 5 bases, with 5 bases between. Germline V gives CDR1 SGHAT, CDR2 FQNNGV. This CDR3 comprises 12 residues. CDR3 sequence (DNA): TGTGCCAGCAGCTTAGAATTCGACGAGCAGTACTTC. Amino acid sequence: CASSLEFDEQYF.

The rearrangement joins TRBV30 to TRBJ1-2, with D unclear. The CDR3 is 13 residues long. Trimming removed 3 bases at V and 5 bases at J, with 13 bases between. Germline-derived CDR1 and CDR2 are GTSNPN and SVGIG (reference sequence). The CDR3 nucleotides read TGTGCCTGGAGCCCCTTAGGATATTATGGCTACACCTTC. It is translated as CAWSPLGYYGYTF.

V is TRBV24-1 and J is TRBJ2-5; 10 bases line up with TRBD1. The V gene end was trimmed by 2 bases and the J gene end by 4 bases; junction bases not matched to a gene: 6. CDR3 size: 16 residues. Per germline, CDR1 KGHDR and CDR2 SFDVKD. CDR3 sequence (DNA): TGTGCCACCAGTGATTCCCCCCGGACAGGGGGAGAGACCCAGTACTTC. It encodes CATSDSPRTGGETQYF.

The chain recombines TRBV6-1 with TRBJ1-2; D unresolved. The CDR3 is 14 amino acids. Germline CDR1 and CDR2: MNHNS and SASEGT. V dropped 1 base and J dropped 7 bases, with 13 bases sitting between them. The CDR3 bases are TGTGCCAGCAGTGAAGTAGTGGGCGCGGTTGGCTACACCTTC. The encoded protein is CASSEVVGAVGYTF.

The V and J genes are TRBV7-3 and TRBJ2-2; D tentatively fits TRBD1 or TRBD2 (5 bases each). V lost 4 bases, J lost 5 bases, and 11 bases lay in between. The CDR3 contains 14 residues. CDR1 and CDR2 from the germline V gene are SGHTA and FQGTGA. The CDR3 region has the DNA TGTGCCAGCAGCTCGTCCGGGGCAACCGGGGAGCTGTTTTTT. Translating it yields CASSSSGATGELFF.

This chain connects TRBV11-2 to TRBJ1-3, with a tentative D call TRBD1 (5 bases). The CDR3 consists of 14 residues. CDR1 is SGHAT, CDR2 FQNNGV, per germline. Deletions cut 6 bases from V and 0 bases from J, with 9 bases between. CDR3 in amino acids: CASRSGNSGNTIYF. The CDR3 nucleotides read TGTGCCAGCAGGTCAGGGAACTCTGGAAACACCATATATTTT.

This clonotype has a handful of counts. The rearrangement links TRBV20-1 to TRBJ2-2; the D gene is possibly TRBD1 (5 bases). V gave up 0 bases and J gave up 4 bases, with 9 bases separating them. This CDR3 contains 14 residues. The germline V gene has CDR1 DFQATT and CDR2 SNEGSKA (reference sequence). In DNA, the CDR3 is TGCAGTGCTAGAGAAGCAGGGATCACCGGGGAGCTGTTTTTT. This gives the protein CSAREAGITGELFF.

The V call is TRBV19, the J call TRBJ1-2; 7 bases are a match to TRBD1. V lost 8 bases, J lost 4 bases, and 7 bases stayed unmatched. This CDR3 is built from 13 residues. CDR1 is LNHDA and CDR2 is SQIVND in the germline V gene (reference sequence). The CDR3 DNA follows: TGTGCCAGTTCGGGACAGAATTTCTATGGCTACACCTTC. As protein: CASSGQNFYGYTF.

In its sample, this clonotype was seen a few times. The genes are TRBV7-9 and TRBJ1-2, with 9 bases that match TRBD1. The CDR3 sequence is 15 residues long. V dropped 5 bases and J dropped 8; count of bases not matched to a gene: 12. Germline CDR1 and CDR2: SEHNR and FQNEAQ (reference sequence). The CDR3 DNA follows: TGTGCCAGCAGCCTCACAGGGGGCGCGTGGAAAGGCTACACCTTC. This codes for CASSLTGGAWKGYTF.

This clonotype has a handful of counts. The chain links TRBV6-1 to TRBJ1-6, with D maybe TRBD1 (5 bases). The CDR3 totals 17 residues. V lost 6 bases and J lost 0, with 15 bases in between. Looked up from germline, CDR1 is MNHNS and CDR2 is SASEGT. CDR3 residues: CASSPGLYSSYNSPLHF. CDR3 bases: TGTGCCAGCAGCCCGGGACTGTACTCCTCCTATAATTCACCCCTCCACTTT.

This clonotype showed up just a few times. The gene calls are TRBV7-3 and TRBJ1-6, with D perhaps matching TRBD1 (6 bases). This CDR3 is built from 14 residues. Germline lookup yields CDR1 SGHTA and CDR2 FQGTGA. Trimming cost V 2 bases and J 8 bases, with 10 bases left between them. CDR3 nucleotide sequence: TGTGCCAGCAGCTTACGGGGGGGCGATTCACCCCTCCACTTT. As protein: CASSLRGGDSPLHF.

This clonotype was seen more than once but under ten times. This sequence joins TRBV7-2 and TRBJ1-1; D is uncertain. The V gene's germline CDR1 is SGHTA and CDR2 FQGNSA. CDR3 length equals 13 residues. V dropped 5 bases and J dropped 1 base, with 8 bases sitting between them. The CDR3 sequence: CASSISGNTEAFF. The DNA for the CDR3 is TGTGCCAGCAGCATCAGCGGGAACACTGAAGCTTTCTTT. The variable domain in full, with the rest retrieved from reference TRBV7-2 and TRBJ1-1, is GAGVSQSPSNKVTEKGKDVELRCDPISGHTALYWYRQSLGQGLEFLIYFQGNSAPDKSGLPSDRFSAERTGGSVSTLTIQRTQQEDSAVYLCASSISGNTEAFFGQGTRLTVV.